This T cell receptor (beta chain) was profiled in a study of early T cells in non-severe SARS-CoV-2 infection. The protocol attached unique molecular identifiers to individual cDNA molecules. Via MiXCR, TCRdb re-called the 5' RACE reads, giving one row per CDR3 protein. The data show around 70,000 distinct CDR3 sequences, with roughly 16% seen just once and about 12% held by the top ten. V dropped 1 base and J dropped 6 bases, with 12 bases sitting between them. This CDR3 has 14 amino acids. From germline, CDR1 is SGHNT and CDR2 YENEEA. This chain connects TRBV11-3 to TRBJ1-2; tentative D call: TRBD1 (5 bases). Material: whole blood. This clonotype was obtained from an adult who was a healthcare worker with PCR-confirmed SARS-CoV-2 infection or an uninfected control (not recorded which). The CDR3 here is CASSLVAGDDGYTF. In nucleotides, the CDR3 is TGTGCCAGCAGCTTAGTAGCGGGGGACGATGGCTACACCTTC.